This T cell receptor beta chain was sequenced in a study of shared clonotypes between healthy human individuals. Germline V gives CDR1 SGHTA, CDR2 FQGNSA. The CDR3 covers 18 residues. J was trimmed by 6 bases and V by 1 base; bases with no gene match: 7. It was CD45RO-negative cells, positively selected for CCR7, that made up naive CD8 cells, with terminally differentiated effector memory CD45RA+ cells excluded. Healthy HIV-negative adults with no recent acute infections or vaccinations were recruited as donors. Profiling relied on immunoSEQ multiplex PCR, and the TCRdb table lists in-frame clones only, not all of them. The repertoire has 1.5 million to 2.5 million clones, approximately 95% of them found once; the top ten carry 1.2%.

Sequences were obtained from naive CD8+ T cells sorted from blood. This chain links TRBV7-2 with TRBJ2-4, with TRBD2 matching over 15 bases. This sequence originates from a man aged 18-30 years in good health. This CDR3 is CASSLDGLAGGPGNIQYF. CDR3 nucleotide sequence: TGTGCCAGCAGCTTAGATGGACTAGCGGGAGGGCCGGGAAACATTCAGTACTTC.